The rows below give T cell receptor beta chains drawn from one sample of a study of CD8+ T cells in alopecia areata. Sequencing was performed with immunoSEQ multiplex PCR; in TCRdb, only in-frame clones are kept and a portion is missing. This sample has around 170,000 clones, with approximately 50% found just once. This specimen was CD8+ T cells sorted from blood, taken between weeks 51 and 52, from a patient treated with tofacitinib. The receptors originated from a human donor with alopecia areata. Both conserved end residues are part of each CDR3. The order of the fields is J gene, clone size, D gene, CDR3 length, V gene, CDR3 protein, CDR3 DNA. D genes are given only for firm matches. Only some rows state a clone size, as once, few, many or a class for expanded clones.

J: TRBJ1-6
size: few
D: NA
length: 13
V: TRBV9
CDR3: CASRGDHNSPLHF
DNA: TGTGCCAGCAGGGGCGACCATAATTCACCCCTCCACTTT

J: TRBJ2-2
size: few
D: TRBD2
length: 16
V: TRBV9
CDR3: CASSPRLAGNTGELFF
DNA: TGTGCCAGCAGCCCCCGACTAGCGGGCAACACCGGGGAGCTGTTTTTT

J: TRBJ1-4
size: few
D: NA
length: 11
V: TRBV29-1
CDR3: CSVDRRGKLFF
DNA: TGCAGCGTTGATAGGCGAGGAAAACTGTTTTTT

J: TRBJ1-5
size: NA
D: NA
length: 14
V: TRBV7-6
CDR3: CASSLNPVNQPQHF
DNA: TGTGCCAGCAGCTTAAACCCTGTCAATCAGCCCCAGCATTTT

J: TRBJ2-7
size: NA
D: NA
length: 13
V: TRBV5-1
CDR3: CASSLAVGHEQYF
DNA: TGCGCCAGCAGCTTGGCCGTGGGCCACGAGCAGTACTTC

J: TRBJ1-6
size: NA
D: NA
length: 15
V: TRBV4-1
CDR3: CASSDGTNYNSPLHF
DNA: TGCGCCAGCAGCGACGGGACCAACTATAATTCACCCCTCCACTTT

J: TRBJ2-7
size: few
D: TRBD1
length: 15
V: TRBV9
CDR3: CASSARDRPAYEQYF
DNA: TGTGCCAGCAGCGCGAGGGACAGGCCAGCCTACGAGCAGTACTTC

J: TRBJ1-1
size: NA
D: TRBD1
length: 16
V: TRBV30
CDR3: CAWSVWSGTENTEAFF
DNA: TGTGCCTGGAGTGTATGGAGTGGGACAGAAAACACTGAAGCTTTCTTT

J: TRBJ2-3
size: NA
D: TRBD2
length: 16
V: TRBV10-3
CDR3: CAIRRTSGGRTDTQYF
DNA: TGTGCCATCAGGAGGACTAGCGGGGGACGCACAGATACGCAGTATTTT

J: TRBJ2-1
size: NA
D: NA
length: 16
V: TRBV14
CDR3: CASSQRDRDSYNEQFF
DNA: TGTGCCAGCAGCCAAAGGGACCGTGACTCCTACAATGAGCAGTTCTTC

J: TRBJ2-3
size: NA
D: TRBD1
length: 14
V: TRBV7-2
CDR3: CASSLARQGGTQYF
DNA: TGTGCCAGCAGCTTAGCCAGACAGGGCGGAACGCAGTATTTT

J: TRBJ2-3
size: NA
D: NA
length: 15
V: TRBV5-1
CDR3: CASSLARGGQDTQYF
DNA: TGCGCCAGCAGCTTGGCCAGGGGGGGCCAAGATACGCAGTATTTT

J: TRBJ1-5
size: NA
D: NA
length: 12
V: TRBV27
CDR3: CASSNSGQPQHF
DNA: TGTGCCAGCAGCAACAGCGGTCAGCCCCAGCATTTT

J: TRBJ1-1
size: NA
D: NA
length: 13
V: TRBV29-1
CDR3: CSVEDQMNTEAFF
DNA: TGCAGCGTTGAGGACCAAATGAACACTGAAGCTTTCTTT

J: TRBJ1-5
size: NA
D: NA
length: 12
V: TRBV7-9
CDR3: CASSLGTQPQHF
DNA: TGTGCCAGCAGCTTGGGTACCCAGCCCCAGCATTTT

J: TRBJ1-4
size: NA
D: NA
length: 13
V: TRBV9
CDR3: CASSTDSGGKLFF
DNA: TGTGCCAGCAGCACCGACAGTGGAGGAAAACTGTTTTTT

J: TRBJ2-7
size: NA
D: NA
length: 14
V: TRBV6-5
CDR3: CASSYSEGRSEQYF
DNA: TGTGCCAGCAGTTACTCGGAGGGCAGGAGCGAGCAGTACTTC

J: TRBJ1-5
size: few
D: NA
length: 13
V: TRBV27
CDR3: CASSWGSNQPQHF
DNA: TGTGCCAGCAGTTGGGGGTCCAATCAGCCCCAGCATTTT

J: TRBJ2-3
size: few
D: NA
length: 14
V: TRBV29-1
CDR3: CSVVGGLNTDTQYF
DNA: TGCAGCGTTGTGGGGGGACTCAACACAGATACGCAGTATTTT

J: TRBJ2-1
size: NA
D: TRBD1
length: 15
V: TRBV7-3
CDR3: CASSTPGQGEDEQFF
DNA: TGTGCCAGCAGCACCCCGGGACAGGGAGAGGATGAGCAGTTCTTC

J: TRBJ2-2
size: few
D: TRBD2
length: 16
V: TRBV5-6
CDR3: CASSFLAGEYTGELFF
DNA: TGTGCCAGCAGCTTCCTAGCGGGGGAGTACACCGGGGAGCTGTTTTTT

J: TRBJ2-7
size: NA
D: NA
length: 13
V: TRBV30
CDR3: CAWSGDSSYEQYF
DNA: TGTGCCTGGAGTGGAGACAGTTCCTACGAGCAGTACTTC

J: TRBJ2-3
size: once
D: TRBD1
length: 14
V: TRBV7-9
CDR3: CASSFGQGEDTQYF
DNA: TGTGCCAGCAGCTTTGGACAGGGCGAGGATACGCAGTATTTT

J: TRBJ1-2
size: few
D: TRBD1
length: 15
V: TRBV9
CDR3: CASSVGDSPVYGYTF
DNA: TGTGCCAGCAGCGTAGGGGACAGCCCCGTCTATGGCTACACCTTC

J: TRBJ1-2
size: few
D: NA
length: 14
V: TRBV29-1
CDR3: CSVVSGGSNYGYTF
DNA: TGCAGCGTTGTCAGTGGGGGTTCTAACTATGGCTACACCTTC

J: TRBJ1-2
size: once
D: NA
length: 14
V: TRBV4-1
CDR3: CASSQGGSDYGYTF
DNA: TGCGCCAGCAGCCAAGGCGGAAGTGACTATGGCTACACCTTC

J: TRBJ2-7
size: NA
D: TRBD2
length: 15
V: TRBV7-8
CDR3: CASSLGRGASYEQYF
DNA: TGTGCCAGCAGCTTAGGGCGGGGGGCCAGCTACGAGCAGTACTTC

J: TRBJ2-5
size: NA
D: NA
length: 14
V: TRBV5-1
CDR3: CASSFRRPQETQYF
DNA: TGCGCCAGCAGCTTTCGCCGGCCGCAAGAGACCCAGTACTTC

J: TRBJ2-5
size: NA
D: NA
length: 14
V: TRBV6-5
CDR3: CASSYGSNQETQYF
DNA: TGTGCCAGCAGTTACGGGTCTAACCAAGAGACCCAGTACTTC

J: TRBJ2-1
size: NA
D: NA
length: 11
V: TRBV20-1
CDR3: CSARGLNEQFF
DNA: TGCAGTGCTAGGGGCCTCAATGAGCAGTTCTTC

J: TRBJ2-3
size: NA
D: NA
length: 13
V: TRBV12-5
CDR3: CASGSGQLDTQYF
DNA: TGTGCTAGTGGCTCCGGACAGTTAGATACGCAGTATTTT

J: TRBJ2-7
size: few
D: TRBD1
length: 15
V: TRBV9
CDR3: CASSVGQGSPYEQYF
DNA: TGTGCCAGCAGCGTAGGACAGGGGAGCCCCTACGAGCAGTACTTC

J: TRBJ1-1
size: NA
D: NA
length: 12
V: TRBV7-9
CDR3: CASRHGGLEAFF
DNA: TGTGCCAGCAGACACGGGGGGCTTGAAGCTTTCTTT

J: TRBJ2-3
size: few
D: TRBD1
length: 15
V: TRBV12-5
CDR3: CASGPRDRGTDTQYF
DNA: TGTGCTAGTGGTCCAAGGGACAGGGGCACAGATACGCAGTATTTT

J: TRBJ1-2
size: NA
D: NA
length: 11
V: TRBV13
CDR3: CASSRVFGYTF
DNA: TGTGCCAGCAGCAGGGTATTCGGCTACACCTTC

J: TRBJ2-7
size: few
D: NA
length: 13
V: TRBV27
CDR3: CASSLGPFYEQYF
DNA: TGTGCCAGCAGTTTAGGTCCGTTCTACGAGCAGTACTTC

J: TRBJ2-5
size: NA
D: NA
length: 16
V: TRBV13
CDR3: CASSPPRWGLSETQYF
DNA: TGTGCCAGCAGCCCACCCCGATGGGGACTCTCGGAGACCCAGTACTTC

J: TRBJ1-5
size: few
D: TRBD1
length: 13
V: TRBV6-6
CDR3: CASSYTGAQPQHF
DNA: TGTGCCAGCAGTTATACAGGGGCCCAGCCCCAGCATTTT

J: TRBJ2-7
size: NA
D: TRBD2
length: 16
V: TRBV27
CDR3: CASSPASGEQAYEQYF
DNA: TGTGCCAGCAGCCCAGCTAGCGGGGAACAGGCCTACGAGCAGTACTTC

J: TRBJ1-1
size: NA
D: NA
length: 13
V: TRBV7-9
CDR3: CASSPDGNTEAFF
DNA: TGTGCCAGCAGCCCAGACGGTAACACTGAAGCTTTCTTT

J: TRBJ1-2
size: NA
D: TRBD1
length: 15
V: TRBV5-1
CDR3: CASSSEPGQGNGYTF
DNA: TGCGCCAGCAGCTCAGAACCGGGACAGGGGAATGGCTACACCTTC

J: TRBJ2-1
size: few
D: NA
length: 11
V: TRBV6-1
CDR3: CASSGVNEQFF
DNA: TGTGCCAGCAGTGGGGTGAATGAGCAGTTCTTC

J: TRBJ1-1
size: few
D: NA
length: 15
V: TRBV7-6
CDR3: CASSRGQRTYTEAFF
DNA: TGTGCCAGCAGCCGAGGGCAGAGGACCTACACTGAAGCTTTCTTT

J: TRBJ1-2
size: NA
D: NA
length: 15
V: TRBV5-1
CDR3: CASSLDWLGNYGYTF
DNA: TGCGCCAGCAGCTTGGATTGGTTAGGGAACTATGGCTACACCTTC

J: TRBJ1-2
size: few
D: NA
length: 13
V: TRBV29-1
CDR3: CSVLQQHHYGYTF
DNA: TGCAGCGTCCTACAGCAACACCATTATGGCTACACCTTC

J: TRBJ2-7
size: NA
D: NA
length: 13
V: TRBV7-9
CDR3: CASSLDTGTEQYF
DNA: TGTGCCAGCAGCTTAGATACAGGGACCGAGCAGTACTTC